One and the same sample provided the 13 T cell receptor beta chains below, sequenced in a study of T-cell memory formation after mild COVID-19. TCRdb re-analysed the 5' RACE reads in MiXCR, keeping a single row per CDR3 protein. The table has 150,000 to 200,000 distinct CDR3 sequences, 9.5% to 13% seen once. The sequenced material came from PBMCs or a T cell subset sorted from them (not recorded which). These receptors all stem from a young man who had mild COVID-19 (a few samples of this study predate the infection). Cell type and time point are not known.

This clonotype showed up just a few times. V usage is TRBV4-3 and J usage is TRBJ1-6; weak D call: TRBD1 (5 bases). Trimming cost V 0 bases and J 2 bases, with 8 bases left between them. The CDR3 is 16 residues long. Germline CDR1 is LGHNA and CDR2 is YSLEER. The CDR3 here is CASSQEGAPYNSPLHF. The DNA of the CDR3 is TGCGCCAGCAGCCAAGAAGGGGCCCCCTATAATTCACCCCTCCACTTT.

The CDR3 reads CASSQLVMVAGASATNEKLFF. CDR3 in DNA: TGCGCCAGCAGCCAACTTGTGATGGTCGCAGGGGCGAGTGCAACTAATGAAAAACTGTTTTTT. The chain uses TRBV4-3 and TRBJ1-4; a possible D gene is TRBD1 (6 bases). From germline, CDR1 is LGHNA and CDR2 YSLEER. The CDR3 length is 21 residues. V was pared by 2 bases and J by 0 bases, with 25 bases between.

This clonotype was seen more than once but under ten times. The chain couples TRBV12-3 or TRBV12-4 to TRBJ1-6, with 8 bases fitting TRBD1. With 6 bases clipped from V and 6 bases from J, the junction kept 10 bases outside the gene matches. The CDR3 consists of 16 residues. CDR3 nucleotide sequence: TGTGCCAGCAGCACCCAGGGACAGGCACTTAATTCACCCCTCCACTTT. Translation gives CASSTQGQALNSPLHF.

With regard to this clonotype: The junction differs from germline at one of its ends, possibly a read error. The rearrangement uses TRBV12-3 or TRBV12-4 and TRBJ2-2; D is unclear. The CDR3 sequence is 14 residues long. In nucleotides, the CDR3 is TGTGCCAGCAGATTAGACGAAAACACCGGGGAGCTGTTTTTT. This encodes CASRLDENTGELFF.

In this sample, this clonotype turned up a few times. The chain has TRBV4-2 and TRBJ2-5; D not certain. The ends were cut back, 1 base at V and 2 bases at J, with 5 bases in the middle. From germline, CDR1 is LGHNA and CDR2 YNFKEQ. The CDR3 is made up of 13 amino acids. The CDR3 sequence is CASSQGRQETQYF. The CDR3 nucleotides are TGTGCCAGCAGCCAAGGGCGGCAAGAGACCCAGTACTTC.

The rearrangement uses TRBV7-2 and TRBJ2-7, with D perhaps TRBD1 (5 bases). This CDR3 is built from 13 residues. Germline values: CDR1 SGHTA, CDR2 FQGNSA. With 1 base removed from V and 6 bases from J, the gap between germline ends came to 10 bases. This CDR3 is CASSLVADSEQYV. The CDR3 bases are TGTGCCAGCAGCTTAGTCGCCGACAGCGAGCAGTACGTC.

V is TRBV6-5 and J is TRBJ1-5; 9 nucleotides line up with TRBD1. CDR3 length equals 14 residues. The V segment lost 6 bases and the J segment 3 bases; nucleotides outside the gene matches: 3. Germline V CDR1 and CDR2: MNHEY, SVGAGI. The CDR3 sequence: CASRGTGNNQPQHF. The CDR3, as DNA: TGTGCCAGCAGGGGGACAGGGAACAATCAGCCCCAGCATTTT.

This clonotype turned up a few times. The V gene is TRBV5-1, the J gene TRBJ2-3, with D unclear. CDR1 SGHRS and CDR2 YFSETQ come from the germline V gene. Trimming pared 4 bases from V and 1 base from J, leaving 10 bases between. This CDR3 spans 14 amino acids. The CDR3 sequence is CASSRQLGTDTQYF. The CDR3 nucleotides read TGCGCCAGCAGCCGACAACTTGGCACAGATACGCAGTATTTT. The full variable domain, completed using reference TRBV5-1 and TRBJ2-3, is KAGVTQTPRYLIKTRGQQVTLSCSPISGHRSVSWYQQTPGQGLQFLFEYFSETQRNKGNFPGRFSGRQFSNSRSEMNVSTLELGDSALYLCASSRQLGTDTQYFGPGTRLTVL.

This clonotype was detected many times. The chain couples TRBV7-3 to TRBJ2-5; D may be TRBD1 or TRBD2 (6 bases each). The ends were cut back, 2 bases at V and 4 bases at J, with 11 bases in the middle. Per the germline V gene, CDR1 is SGHTA and CDR2 is FQGTGA. The length of the CDR3 is 14 residues. CDR3 sequence reads: CASSLEGGRETQYF. The CDR3 DNA is TGTGCCAGCAGCTTAGAGGGGGGCCGAGAGACCCAGTACTTC.

The chain is built from TRBV20-1 and TRBJ1-2; possibly TRBD1 for D (6 bases). The CDR3 has 14 residues. V was trimmed by 5 bases and J by 4 bases, leaving 17 bases between them. The germline V gene encodes CDR1 DFQATT and CDR2 SNEGSKA (reference sequence). The CDR3 sequence: CSAPHRDAGYGYTF. CDR3 DNA sequence: TGCAGTGCTCCGCACAGGGATGCGGGCTATGGCTACACCTTC.

The chain carries TRBV12-3 or TRBV12-4 and TRBJ2-7; tentative D call: TRBD1 (5 bases). The germline V and J ends were trimmed by 6 bases and 6 bases, with 12 bases remaining between them. The CDR3 has 12 residues. DNA for the CDR3: TGTGCCAGCAGCCGTCGACAGTCCGAGCAGTACTTC. This translates into CASSRRQSEQYF.

In its sample, this clonotype was seen many times. The rearrangement joins TRBV29-1 to TRBJ2-5; perhaps TRBD2 as D (6 bases). Trimming took 7 bases from V and 1 from J, leaving 10 bases between them. This CDR3 spans 12 amino acids. Germline V CDR1 and CDR2: SQVTM, ANQGSEA. The CDR3 bases are TGCAGCGGTGGAGGGGTCCAAGAGACCCAGTACTTC. Translated, it gives CSGGGVQETQYF.

The chain combines TRBV6-1 with TRBJ1-1; D is possibly TRBD1 (5 bases). V lost 1 base and J lost 7, with 16 bases in between. Germline loops: CDR1 MNHNS, CDR2 SASEGT. The CDR3 is made up of 15 amino acids. CDR3 DNA sequence: TGTGCCAGCAGTGAAGTGGGACTCCCGGGTGGTGAAGCTTTCTTT. Protein sequence: CASSEVGLPGGEAFF.